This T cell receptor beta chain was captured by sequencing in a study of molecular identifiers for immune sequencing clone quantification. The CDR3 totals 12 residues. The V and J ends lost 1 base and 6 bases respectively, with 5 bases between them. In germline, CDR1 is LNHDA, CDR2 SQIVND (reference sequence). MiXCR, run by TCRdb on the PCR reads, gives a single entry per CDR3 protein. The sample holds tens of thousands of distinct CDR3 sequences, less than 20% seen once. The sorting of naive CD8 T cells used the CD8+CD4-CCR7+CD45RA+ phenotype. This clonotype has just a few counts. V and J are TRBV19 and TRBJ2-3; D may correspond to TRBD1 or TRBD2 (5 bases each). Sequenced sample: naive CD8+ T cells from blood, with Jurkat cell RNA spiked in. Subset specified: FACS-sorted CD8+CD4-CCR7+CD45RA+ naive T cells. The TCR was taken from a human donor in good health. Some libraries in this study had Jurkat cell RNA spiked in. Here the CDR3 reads CASSIGGDTQYF. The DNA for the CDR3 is TGTGCCAGTAGTATAGGGGGGGATACGCAGTATTTT.